This T cell receptor beta chain was identified in a study of CD8+CD57+ T cells in acquired aplastic anemia. Study background: DNA recovered from sorted CD4+ and CD8+ cells had a mean of approximately 3 ug. General study points: Patients and controls were found to share 25 to 35 CD8+ CDR3 sequences. Controls and patients did not differ significantly in CD8+ Simpson's diversity.

CDR3 and TCR beta VDJ profiling relied on genomic DNA as the template. TCRdb reprocessed the reads via MiXCR and lists one record per CDR3 protein. The sample carries 150,000 to 200,000 distinct CDR3 sequences, around 66% recorded once. As concerns this clonotype: The antigen remains unidentified.

The CDR3 sequence is 14 residues long. Deletions cut 0 bases from V and 9 bases from J, with 12 bases between. The V gene's germline CDR1 is SGDLS and CDR2 YYNGEE. This clonotype was obtained from a human donor with severe aplastic anemia or a healthy control (not recorded which). The specimen sequenced was sorted CD4+, CD8+, or CD8+CD57+ T cells (not recorded which) from PBMCs. V gene TRBV9 combines with J gene TRBJ2-2; D gene ambiguous. The CDR3 spells CASSVAGGARELFF. CDR3 coding DNA: TGTGCCAGCAGCGTAGCAGGCGGCGCGAGGGAGCTGTTTTTT.